Below, 17 T cell receptor beta chains from the same sample are listed, as sequenced in a study of response to subunit inactivated influenza vaccine. MiXCR, applied by TCRdb to the RT-PCR reads, yields one record per CDR3 protein. Of fewer than 700,000 distinct CDR3 sequences listed, 13% are singletons. The specimen comprised PBMCs from blood, sampled roughly 6 weeks after vaccination. Every receptor here comes from a man aged 50 to 60 who received an inactivated influenza vaccine.

There are a few counts of this clonotype. V is TRBV19 and J is TRBJ2-1; 10 nucleotides line up with TRBD2. There are 15 residues in the CDR3. J lost 8 bases, V lost 7 bases, and 11 bases had no gene match. The germline V gene has CDR1 LNHDA and CDR2 SQIVND (reference sequence). This CDR3 reads CASTHWTSGRYEQFF. DNA of the CDR3: TGTGCCAGTACCCACTGGACTAGCGGAAGGTATGAGCAGTTCTTC.

There are a few counts of this clonotype. The genes are TRBV5-1 and TRBJ2-7; D gene uncertain. This CDR3 contains 13 residues. CDR1 and CDR2 (germline): SGHRS, YFSETQ. V lost 8 bases and J 2 bases, leaving 14 bases between the germline ends. The CDR3, as DNA: TGCGCCAGAACCTCGGTAGGGACCTACGAGCAGTACTTC. It yields the protein CARTSVGTYEQYF.

This clonotype was counted a few times. Written as DNA, the CDR3 is TGTGCCAGCAGCTCACAAGAGACCTACGAGCAGTACTTC. Translation: CASSSQETYEQYF. The chain links TRBV7-2 to TRBJ2-7, with no clear D. The CDR3 loop spans 13 amino acids. Germline V lookup: CDR1 SGHTA, CDR2 FQGNSA. Trimming left V 4 bases short and J 2 bases short, with 9 bases between.

This clonotype was found a few times. The gene calls are TRBV5-4 and TRBJ2-5; D uncertain. Germline V gene lookup returns CDR1 SGHNT and CDR2 YYREEE (reference sequence). CDR3 size: 10 residues. With 5 bases removed from V and 5 bases from J, the gap between germline ends came to 4 bases. The CDR3, as DNA: TGTGCCAGCAGTTTTGAGACCCAGTACTTC. It translates to CASSFETQYF.

This clonotype was seen only a few times. The rearrangement joins TRBV10-3 to TRBJ2-1, with 10 bases that match TRBD2. V was pared by 9 bases and J by 6 bases, with 11 bases of the junction left unmatched. CDR1 is ENHRY, CDR2 SYGVKD, per germline. The CDR3 covers 15 residues. As DNA, the CDR3 is TGTGCCATGGACTCCGGGACTAGCGCCGGCAATGAGCAGTTCTTC. It codes for CAMDSGTSAGNEQFF.

This clonotype was counted once. The chain employs TRBV19 and TRBJ2-1, with 12 bases that match TRBD2. The V and J ends lost 3 bases and 7 bases, in that order; junction bases with no gene match: 10. Germline CDR1 reads LNHDA; CDR2 reads SQIVND (reference sequence). The CDR3 sequence is 17 residues long. CDR3 nucleotide sequence: TGTGCCAGTAGTATGGATCGGGGGACTAGCGGGCTTAATGAGCAGTTCTTC. The encoded protein is CASSMDRGTSGLNEQFF.

Ten or more counts support this clonotype. V is TRBV7-8 and J is TRBJ2-7; D unclear. The germline CDR1 and CDR2 sequences are SGHVS and FQNEAQ. The CDR3 is made up of 16 amino acids. V dropped 1 base and J dropped 2 bases, with 15 bases sitting between them. CDR3 nucleotide sequence: TGTGCCAGCAGCTTAGTTATAGGCAGGCTTACCTACGAGCAGTACTTC. Its protein is CASSLVIGRLTYEQYF.

V and J are TRBV20-1 and TRBJ1-1; TRBD1 might be the D (6 bases). V was pared by 4 bases and J by 1 base, with 16 bases between. The CDR3 is 15 residues long. CDR1 is DFQATT and CDR2 is SNEGSKA in the germline V gene (reference sequence). CDR3 coding DNA: TGCAGTGCTACAAGGGGGAGTCAGTGGAACACTGAAGCTTTCTTT. Translation: CSATRGSQWNTEAFF.

V is TRBV6-4 and J is TRBJ2-5; perhaps D is TRBD1 or TRBD2 (6 bases each). Germline CDR1 MRHNA, CDR2 SNTAGT. V gave up 0 bases and J gave up 5 bases, with 10 bases separating them. The CDR3 extends over 14 amino acids. The CDR3 bases are TGTGCCAGCAGTGACTCGTGGGGGGCCGAGACCCAGTACTTC. Translating it yields CASSDSWGAETQYF.

The V call is TRBV5-6, the J call TRBJ1-3, with 8 bases fitting TRBD1. The CDR3 covers 14 residues. The trim removed 6 bases at V and 2 bases at J, leaving 4 bases unmatched. Germline V lookup: CDR1 SGHDT, CDR2 YYEEEE. The CDR3 coding sequence is TGTGCCAGCACCGCGGACAGGGCTGGAAACACCATATATTTT. Amino acids: CASTADRAGNTIYF.

There are many counts of this clonotype. The chain carries TRBV12-3 or TRBV12-4 and TRBJ2-7; D gene unclear. CDR3 length equals 13 residues. V was shortened by 6 bases and J by 0 bases, with 9 bases between the two germline ends. For the CDR3, the DNA is TGTGCCAGCAGGCAGGCTAGCTCCTACGAGCAGTACTTC. Its translation: CASRQASSYEQYF.

The chain joins TRBV5-6 to TRBJ1-1, with D maybe TRBD1 (5 bases). This CDR3 contains 17 residues. Germline loops: CDR1 SGHDT, CDR2 YYEEEE. V dropped 0 bases and J dropped 4 bases, with 19 bases sitting between them. For the CDR3, the DNA is TGTGCCAGCAGCTTGGTATCAGGCCAGGGATGGGCCACTGAAGCTTTCTTT. Translated: CASSLVSGQGWATEAFF.

This chain connects TRBV27 to TRBJ2-3, with D unclear. The length of the CDR3 is 16 residues. Per the germline V gene, CDR1 is MNHEY and CDR2 is SMNVEV (reference sequence). Between the trimmed V and J ends, which lost 1 base and 0 bases, there was a span of 11 bases. CDR3 sequence: CASSLLGTSSTDTQYF. CDR3 bases: TGTGCCAGCAGTTTATTGGGCACTTCTAGCACAGATACGCAGTATTTT.

The gene calls are TRBV14 and TRBJ2-1; 10 positions match TRBD2. The germline V gene has CDR1 SGHDN and CDR2 FVKESK. The CDR3 has 15 amino acids. The junction had 5 bases not matched to a gene; V was cut back by 0 bases and J by 9 bases. Written as DNA, the CDR3 is TGTGCCAGCAGCCAAGATACGAGCGGGAGGGGTGAGCAGTTCTTC. Translating gives CASSQDTSGRGEQFF.

This clonotype appeared a few times. CDR3 loop: CASSSVRDGGLEQFF. DNA for the CDR3: TGTGCCAGCAGCTCCGTCCGGGACGGGGGGCTCGAGCAGTTCTTC. The genes are TRBV5-6 and TRBJ2-1, with D perhaps matching TRBD2 (7 bases). This CDR3 comprises 15 residues. Between the trimmed V and J ends, which lost 3 bases and 10 bases, there was a span of 20 bases. In germline, CDR1 is SGHDT, CDR2 YYEEEE.

The sample holds a few counts of this clonotype. The genes are TRBV7-2 and TRBJ2-5, with 12 bases aligning to TRBD1. Germline CDR1 is SGHTA and CDR2 is FQGNSA. The CDR3 is made up of 16 amino acids. V trimming: 0 bases; J trimming: 4 bases; junction bases outside the gene matches: 3. The DNA for the CDR3 is TGTGCCAGCAGCTTAGCCGGGACAGGGGGCATAGAGACCCAGTACTTC. Protein sequence: CASSLAGTGGIETQYF.

This clonotype was detected ten times or more. The DNA for the CDR3 is TGTGCCAGCAGTTCCAGGGTTGGTGCCACTGAAGCTTTCTTT. Translating it yields CASSSRVGATEAFF. J is TRBJ1-1 and V is TRBV6-5; D may be TRBD1 (5 bases). Germline CDR1 and CDR2: MNHEY and SVGAGI. The CDR3 spans 14 residues. V was clipped by 4 bases and J by 4 bases, with 13 bases between them.